These 5 T cell receptor beta chains came from one sample sequenced in a study of identical twins. TCRdb called the 5' RACE reads again in MiXCR, with one record for every CDR3 protein. The data show 650,000 to 800,000 distinct CDR3 sequences, over 8.5% seen once. The data were also submitted as part of a second study, on yellow fever vaccine responses in identical twins.

Sequences were obtained from PBMCs. The receptors originated from a woman aged 18-29 years in good health.

The V call is TRBV6-2 or TRBV6-3, the J call TRBJ2-2, with 8 nucleotides matching TRBD1. Germline trimming cut 6 bases from V and 0 bases from J; bases unmatched to any gene: 18. This CDR3 comprises 20 residues. The germline V gene has CDR1 MNHEY and CDR2 SVGEGT. The CDR3 loop is CASRGSSRDRPTPNTGELFF. In DNA, the CDR3 is TGTGCCAGCAGAGGTTCATCGCGGGACAGGCCAACACCGAACACCGGGGAGCTGTTTTTT.

The J gene is TRBJ2-1, the V gene TRBV2, with D possibly being TRBD1 (6 bases). The CDR3 loop spans 13 amino acids. Germline CDR1 reads SNHLY; CDR2 reads FYNNEI. V was trimmed by 4 bases and J by 5 bases, leaving 9 bases between them. The CDR3 here is CASSVNRDNEQFF. The CDR3 DNA reads as TGTGCCAGCAGTGTTAACAGGGACAATGAGCAGTTCTTC.

This clonotype was recorded many times. The chain joins TRBV5-1 to TRBJ2-3; 7 positions agree with TRBD1. The CDR3 is made up of 13 amino acids. Germline lookup yields CDR1 SGHRS and CDR2 YFSETQ. With V trimmed by 3 bases and J by 8 bases, 6 bases remained unmatched. CDR3 residues: CASSSPPGGTQYF. The CDR3 nucleotides are TGCGCCAGCAGCTCCCCCCCAGGGGGTACGCAGTATTTT.

This clonotype was picked up a small number of times. The J gene is TRBJ1-1, the V gene TRBV19, with D unclear. CDR3 length: 11 amino acids. Germline V gene sequence: CDR1 LNHDA, CDR2 SQIVND (reference sequence). The V and J ends lost 3 bases and 3 bases respectively, with 2 bases between them. The CDR3: CASSIDTEAFF. CDR3 nucleotide sequence: TGTGCCAGTAGTATTGACACTGAAGCTTTCTTT.

This chain uses TRBV7-8 with TRBJ1-1, with D uncertain. Germline values: CDR1 SGHVS, CDR2 FQNEAQ. The CDR3 is made up of 13 amino acids. V was cut by 3 bases and J by 4 bases, with 9 bases left in between. CDR3 sequence (DNA): TGTGCCAGCAGCTTTAGGGCAGGCACTGAAGCTTTCTTT. Its protein product is CASSFRAGTEAFF.